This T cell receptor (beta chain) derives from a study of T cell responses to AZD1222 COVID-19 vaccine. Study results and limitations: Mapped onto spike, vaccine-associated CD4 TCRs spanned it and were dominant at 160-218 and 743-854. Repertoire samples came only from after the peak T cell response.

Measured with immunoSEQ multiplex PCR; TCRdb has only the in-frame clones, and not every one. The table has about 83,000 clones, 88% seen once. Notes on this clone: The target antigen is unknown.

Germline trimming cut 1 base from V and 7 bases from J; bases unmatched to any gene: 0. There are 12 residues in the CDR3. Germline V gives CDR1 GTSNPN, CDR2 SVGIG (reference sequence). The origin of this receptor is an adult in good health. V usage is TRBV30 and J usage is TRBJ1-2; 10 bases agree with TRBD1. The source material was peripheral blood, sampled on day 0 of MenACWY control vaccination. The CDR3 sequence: CAWSGQGAGYTF. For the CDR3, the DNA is TGTGCCTGGAGTGGACAGGGGGCTGGCTACACCTTC.